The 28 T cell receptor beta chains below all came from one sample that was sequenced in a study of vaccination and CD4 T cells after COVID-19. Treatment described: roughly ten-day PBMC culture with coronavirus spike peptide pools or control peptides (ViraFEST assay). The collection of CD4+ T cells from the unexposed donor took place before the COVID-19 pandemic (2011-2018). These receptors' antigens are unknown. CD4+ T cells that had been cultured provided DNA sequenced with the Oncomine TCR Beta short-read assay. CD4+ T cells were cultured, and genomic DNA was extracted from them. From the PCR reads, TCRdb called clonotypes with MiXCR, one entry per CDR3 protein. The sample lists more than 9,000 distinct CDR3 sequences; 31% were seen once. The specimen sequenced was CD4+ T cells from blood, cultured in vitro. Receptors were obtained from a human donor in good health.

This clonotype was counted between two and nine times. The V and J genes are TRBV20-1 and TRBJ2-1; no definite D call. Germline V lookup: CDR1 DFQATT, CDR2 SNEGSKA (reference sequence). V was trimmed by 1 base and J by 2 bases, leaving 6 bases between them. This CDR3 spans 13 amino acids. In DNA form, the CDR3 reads TGCAGTGCTAGAGGACATCCCTACAATGAGCAGTTCTTC. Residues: CSARGHPYNEQFF.

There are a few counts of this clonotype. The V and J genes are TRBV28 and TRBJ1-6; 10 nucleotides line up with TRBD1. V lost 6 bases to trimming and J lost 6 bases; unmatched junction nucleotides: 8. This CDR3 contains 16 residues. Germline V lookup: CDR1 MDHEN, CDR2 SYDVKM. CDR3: CASRPDRGPRNSPLHF. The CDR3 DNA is TGTGCCAGCAGGCCCGACAGGGGGCCACGTAATTCACCCCTCCACTTT.

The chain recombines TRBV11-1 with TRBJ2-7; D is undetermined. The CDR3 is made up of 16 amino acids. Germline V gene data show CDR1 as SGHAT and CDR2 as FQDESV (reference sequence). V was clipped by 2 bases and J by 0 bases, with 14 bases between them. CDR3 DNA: TGTGCCAGCAGCTTAAAGTCCGGCAGGAGCTCCTACGAGCAGTACTTC. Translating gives CASSLKSGRSSYEQYF.

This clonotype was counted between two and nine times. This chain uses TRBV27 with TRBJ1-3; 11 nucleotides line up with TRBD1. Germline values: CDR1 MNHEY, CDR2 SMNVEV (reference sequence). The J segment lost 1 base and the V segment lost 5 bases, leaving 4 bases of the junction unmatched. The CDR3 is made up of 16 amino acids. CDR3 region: CASSPGTGGSGNTIYF. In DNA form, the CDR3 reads TGTGCCAGCAGTCCTGGGACAGGGGGGTCTGGAAACACCATATATTTT.

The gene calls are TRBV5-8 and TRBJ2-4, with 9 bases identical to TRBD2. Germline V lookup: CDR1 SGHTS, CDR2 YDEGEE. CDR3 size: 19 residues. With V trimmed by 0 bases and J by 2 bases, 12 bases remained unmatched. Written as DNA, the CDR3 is TGTGCCAGCAGCTTGGACGGGGATAGCGGGAGAGGCCCCAAAAACATTCAGTACTTC. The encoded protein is CASSLDGDSGRGPKNIQYF.

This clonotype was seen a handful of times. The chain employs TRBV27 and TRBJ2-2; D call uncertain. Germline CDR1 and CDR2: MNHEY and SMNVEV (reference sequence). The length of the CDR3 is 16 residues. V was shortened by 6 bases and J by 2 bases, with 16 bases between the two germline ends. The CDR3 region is CASSPRAVLNTGELFF. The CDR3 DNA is TGTGCCAGCAGCCCTAGGGCAGTGCTAAACACCGGGGAGCTGTTTTTT.

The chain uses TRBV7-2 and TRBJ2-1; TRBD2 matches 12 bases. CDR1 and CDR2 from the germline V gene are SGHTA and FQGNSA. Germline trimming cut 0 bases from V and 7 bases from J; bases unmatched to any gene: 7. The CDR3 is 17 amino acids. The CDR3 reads CASSLASRTSGNNEQFF. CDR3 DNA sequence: TGTGCCAGCAGCTTAGCTTCCCGGACTAGCGGGAATAATGAGCAGTTCTTC.

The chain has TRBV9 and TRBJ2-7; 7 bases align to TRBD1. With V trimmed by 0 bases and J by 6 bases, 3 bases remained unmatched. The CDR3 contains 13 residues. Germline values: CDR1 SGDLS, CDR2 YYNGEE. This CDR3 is CASSVAAGGEQYF. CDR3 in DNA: TGTGCCAGCAGCGTAGCGGCAGGGGGCGAGCAGTACTTC.

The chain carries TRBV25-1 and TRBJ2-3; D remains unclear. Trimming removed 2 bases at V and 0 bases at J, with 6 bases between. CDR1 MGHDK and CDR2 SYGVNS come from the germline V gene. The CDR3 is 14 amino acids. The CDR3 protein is CASSERFSTDTQYF. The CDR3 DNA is TGTGCCAGCAGTGAACGATTTAGCACAGATACGCAGTATTTT.

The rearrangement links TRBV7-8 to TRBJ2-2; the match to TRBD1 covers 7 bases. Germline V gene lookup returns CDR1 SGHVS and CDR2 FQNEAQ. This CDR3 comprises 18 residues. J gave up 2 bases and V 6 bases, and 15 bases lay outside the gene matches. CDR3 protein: CASREQGRTLHNTGELFF. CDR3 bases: TGTGCCAGCAGGGAACAGGGGCGGACTCTCCACAACACCGGGGAGCTGTTTTTT. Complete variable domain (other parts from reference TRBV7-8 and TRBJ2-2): GAGVSQSPRYKVAKRGQDVALRCDPISGHVSLFWYQQALGQGPEFLTYFQNEAQLDKSGLPSDRFFAERPEGSVSTLKIQRTQQEDSAVYLCASREQGRTLHNTGELFFGEGSRLTVL.

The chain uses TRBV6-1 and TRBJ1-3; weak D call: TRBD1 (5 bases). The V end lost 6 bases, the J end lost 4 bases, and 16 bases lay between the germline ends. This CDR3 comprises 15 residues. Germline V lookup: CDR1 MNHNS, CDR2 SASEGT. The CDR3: CASSSIGWGGNTIYF. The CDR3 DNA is TGTGCCAGCAGCTCTATCGGGTGGGGGGGAAACACCATATATTTT.

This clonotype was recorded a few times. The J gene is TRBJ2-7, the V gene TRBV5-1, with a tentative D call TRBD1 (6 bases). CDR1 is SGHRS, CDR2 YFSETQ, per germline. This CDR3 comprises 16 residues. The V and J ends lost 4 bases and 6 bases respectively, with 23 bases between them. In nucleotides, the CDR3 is TGCGCCAGCAGCGTCATACAGGGATGGGGATCTGGCGAGCAGTACTTC. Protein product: CASSVIQGWGSGEQYF.

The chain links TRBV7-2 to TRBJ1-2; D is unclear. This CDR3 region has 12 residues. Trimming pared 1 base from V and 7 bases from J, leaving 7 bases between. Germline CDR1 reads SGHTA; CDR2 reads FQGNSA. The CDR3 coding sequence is TGTGCCAGCAGCTTAGAGGGAGTTGGCTACACCTTC. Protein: CASSLEGVGYTF.

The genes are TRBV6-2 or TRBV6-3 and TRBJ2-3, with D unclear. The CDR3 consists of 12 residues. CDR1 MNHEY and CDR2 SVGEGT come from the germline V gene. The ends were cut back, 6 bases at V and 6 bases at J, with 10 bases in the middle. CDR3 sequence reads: CASSTVGDTQYF. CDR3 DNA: TGTGCCAGCAGCACCGTAGGGGATACGCAGTATTTT.

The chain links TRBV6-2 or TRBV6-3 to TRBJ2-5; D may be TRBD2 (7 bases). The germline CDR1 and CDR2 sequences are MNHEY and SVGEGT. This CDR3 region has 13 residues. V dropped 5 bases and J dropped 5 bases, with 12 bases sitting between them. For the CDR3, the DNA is TGTGCCAGCAGTAGGGGGGAGGGCGAGACCCAGTACTTC. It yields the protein CASSRGEGETQYF.

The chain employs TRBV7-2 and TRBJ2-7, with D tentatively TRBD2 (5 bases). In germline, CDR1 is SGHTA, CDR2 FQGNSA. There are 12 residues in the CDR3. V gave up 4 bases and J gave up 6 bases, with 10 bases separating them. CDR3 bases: TGTGCCAGCAGCTACTCTAGCTTCGAGCAGTACTTC. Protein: CASSYSSFEQYF. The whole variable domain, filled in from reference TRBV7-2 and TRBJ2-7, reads GAGVSQSPSNKVTEKGKDVELRCDPISGHTALYWYRQSLGQGLEFLIYFQGNSAPDKSGLPSDRFSAERTGGSVSTLTIQRTQQEDSAVYLCASSYSSFEQYFGPGTRLTVT.

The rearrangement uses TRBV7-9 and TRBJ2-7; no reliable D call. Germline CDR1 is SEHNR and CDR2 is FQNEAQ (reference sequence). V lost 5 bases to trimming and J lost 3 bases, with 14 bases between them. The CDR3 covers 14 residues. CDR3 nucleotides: TGTGCCAGCAGCCCGAAAGGACCGAACTACGAGCAGTACTTC. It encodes CASSPKGPNYEQYF.

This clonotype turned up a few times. CDR3 protein: CAWSAMRYTF. The DNA of the CDR3 is TGTGCCTGGAGCGCTATGCGCTACACCTTC. The chain combines TRBV30 with TRBJ1-2; D ambiguous. The CDR3 runs to 10 residues. V gave up 3 bases and J gave up 9 bases, with 8 bases separating them. Germline-derived CDR1 and CDR2 are GTSNPN and SVGIG (reference sequence).

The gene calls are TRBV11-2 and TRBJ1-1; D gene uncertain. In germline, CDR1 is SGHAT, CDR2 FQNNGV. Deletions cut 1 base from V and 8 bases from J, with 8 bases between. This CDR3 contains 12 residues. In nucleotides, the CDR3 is TGTGCCAGCAGCTTAGCGGCAGTCGAAGCTTTCTTT. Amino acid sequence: CASSLAAVEAFF.

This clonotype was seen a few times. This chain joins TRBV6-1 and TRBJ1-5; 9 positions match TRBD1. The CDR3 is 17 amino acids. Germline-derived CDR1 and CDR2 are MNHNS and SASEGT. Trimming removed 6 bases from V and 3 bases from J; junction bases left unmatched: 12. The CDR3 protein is CASRFKQGAHSNQPQHF. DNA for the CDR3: TGTGCCAGCAGATTTAAACAGGGGGCCCACTCCAATCAGCCCCAGCATTTT.

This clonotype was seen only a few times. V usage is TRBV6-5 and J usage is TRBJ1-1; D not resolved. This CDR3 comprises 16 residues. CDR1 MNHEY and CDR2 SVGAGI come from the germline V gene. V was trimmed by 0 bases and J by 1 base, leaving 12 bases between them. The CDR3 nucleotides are TGTGCCAGCAGTTACTCGATACACCTGGCGAACACTGAAGCTTTCTTT. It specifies CASSYSIHLANTEAFF.

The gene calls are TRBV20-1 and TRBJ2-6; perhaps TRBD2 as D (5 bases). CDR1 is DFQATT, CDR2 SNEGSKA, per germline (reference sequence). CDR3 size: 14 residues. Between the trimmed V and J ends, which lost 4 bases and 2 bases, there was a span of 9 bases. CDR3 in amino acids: CSATGFAGANVLTF. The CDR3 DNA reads TGCAGTGCTACGGGATTTGCTGGGGCCAACGTCCTGACTTTC.

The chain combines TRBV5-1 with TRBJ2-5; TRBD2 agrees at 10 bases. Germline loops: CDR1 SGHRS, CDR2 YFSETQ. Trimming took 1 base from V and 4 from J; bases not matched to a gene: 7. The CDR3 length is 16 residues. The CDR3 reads CASSLSSSGSPETQYF. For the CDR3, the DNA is TGCGCCAGCAGCTTGTCCTCTAGCGGGAGTCCAGAGACCCAGTACTTC.

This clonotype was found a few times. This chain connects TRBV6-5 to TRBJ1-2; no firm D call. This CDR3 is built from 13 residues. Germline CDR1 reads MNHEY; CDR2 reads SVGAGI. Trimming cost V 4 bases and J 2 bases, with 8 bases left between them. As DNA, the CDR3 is TGTGCCAGCAGTTCGGGAAAGAACTATGGCTACACCTTC. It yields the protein CASSSGKNYGYTF.

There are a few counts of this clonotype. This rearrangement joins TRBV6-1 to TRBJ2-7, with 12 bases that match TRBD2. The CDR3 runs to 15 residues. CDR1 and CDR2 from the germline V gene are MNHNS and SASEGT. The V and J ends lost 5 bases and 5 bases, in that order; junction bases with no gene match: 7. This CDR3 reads CASSLTSGRFNEQYF. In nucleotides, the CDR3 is TGTGCCAGCAGTCTAACTAGCGGGAGGTTCAACGAGCAGTACTTC.

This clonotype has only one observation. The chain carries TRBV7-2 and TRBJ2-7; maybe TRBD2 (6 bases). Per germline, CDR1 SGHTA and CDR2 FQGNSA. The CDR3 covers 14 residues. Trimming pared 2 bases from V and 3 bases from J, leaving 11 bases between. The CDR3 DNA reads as TGTGCCAGCAGCTTAAGGTCTAGCGTCTACGAGCAGTACTTC. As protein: CASSLRSSVYEQYF.

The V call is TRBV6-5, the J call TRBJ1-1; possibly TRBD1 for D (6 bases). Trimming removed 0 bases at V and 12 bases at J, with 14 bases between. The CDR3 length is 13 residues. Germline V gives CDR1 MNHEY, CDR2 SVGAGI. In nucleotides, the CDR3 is TGTGCCAGCAGTTACTCCCGCCAGGGGTTGACTTTCTTT. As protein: CASSYSRQGLTFF.

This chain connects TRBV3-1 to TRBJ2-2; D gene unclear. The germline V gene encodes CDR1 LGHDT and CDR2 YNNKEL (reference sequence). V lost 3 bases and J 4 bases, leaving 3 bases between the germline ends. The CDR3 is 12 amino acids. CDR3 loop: CASSQGTGELFF. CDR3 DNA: TGTGCCAGCAGCCAGGGCACCGGGGAGCTGTTTTTT.